The 2 T cell receptor beta chains presented below share a single source sample, sequenced in a study of blood T cell repertoires in COVID-19. Data came from immunoSEQ multiplex PCR; TCRdb stores just in-frame clones and leaves some out. The sample records around 41,000 clones, approximately 86% being singletons. The specimen sequenced was peripheral blood. The receptors shown here come from a woman over 75 with active COVID-19.

This clone was counted once. V usage is TRBV30 and J usage is TRBJ2-7; TRBD1 might be the D (6 bases). The CDR3 is 13 amino acids. Per germline, CDR1 GTSNPN and CDR2 SVGIG (reference sequence). Trimming cost V 3 bases and J 6 bases, with 15 bases left between them. The CDR3 region has the DNA TGTGCCTGGAGGAGGGCGACCAGGGGCGAGCAGTACTTC. Protein: CAWRRATRGEQYF.

The chain combines TRBV5-1 with TRBJ1-5; 7 positions agree with TRBD1. Trimming at V came to 0 bases and at J to 7 bases, leaving 7 bases not matched to a gene. The CDR3 is 15 residues long. Germline V CDR1 and CDR2: SGHRS, YFSETQ. The CDR3 protein is CASSLGLGGDQPQHF. As DNA, the CDR3 is TGCGCCAGCAGCTTGGGCCTAGGGGGCGACCAGCCCCAGCATTTT.